The source of this TCR beta chain is a study of cytomegalovirus exposure and HLA in healthy donors. Worth noting for this clone: Its antigen remains unidentified.

Researchers ran the PCR with 60 Vbeta and 13 Jbeta primers. Here immunoSEQ multiplex PCR was the method, and the copy in TCRdb shows in-frame clones only, minus some. This table holds 200,000 to 250,000 clones, 75% to 85% found once. The CDR3 covers 15 residues. Germline V CDR1 and CDR2: MRHNA, SNTAGT. V was clipped by 4 bases and J by 6 bases, with 16 bases between them. Study-level findings and limits: Earlier results showed most TCR beta V segments being productive about 87% or about 30% of the time. Later analysis indicated greater clonal expansion among HLA-associated TCR beta chains than among equally common other chains.

The chain carries TRBV6-4 and TRBJ2-1; D not certain. Sequencing used PBMCs. The clonotype originates from an older woman in good health and CMV-seropositive. The CDR3 loop is CASSGNLSRSNEQFF. As DNA, the CDR3 is TGTGCCAGCAGTGGTAATCTTTCGCGATCCAATGAGCAGTTCTTC.